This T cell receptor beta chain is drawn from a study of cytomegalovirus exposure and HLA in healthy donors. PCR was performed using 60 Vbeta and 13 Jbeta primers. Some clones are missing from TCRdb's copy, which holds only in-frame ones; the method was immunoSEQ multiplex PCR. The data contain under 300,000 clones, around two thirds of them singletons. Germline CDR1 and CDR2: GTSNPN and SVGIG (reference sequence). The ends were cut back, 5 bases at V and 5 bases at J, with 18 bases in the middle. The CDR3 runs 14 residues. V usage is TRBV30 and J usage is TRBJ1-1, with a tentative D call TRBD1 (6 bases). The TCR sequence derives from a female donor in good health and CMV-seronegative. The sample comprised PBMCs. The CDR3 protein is CAWGVTGQGTEAFF. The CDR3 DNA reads TGTGCCTGGGGCGTTACAGGGCAAGGGACTGAAGCTTTCTTT.